The clone carrying this T cell receptor beta chain was counted at least ten times. The record originates from a study of regulatory T cells in long-lasting Graves disease. Through Arm-PCR of CDR3 regions and iRepertoire HTBI primers, TCR beta libraries were built. TCRdb reanalysed the multiplex PCR reads using MiXCR and keeps one entry per CDR3 protein. The sample includes fewer than 350,000 distinct CDR3 sequences, roughly 18% of them seen just once. J gave up 7 bases and V 9 bases, and 12 bases lay outside the gene matches. The CDR3 length is 15 residues. The germline V gene has CDR1 SGHNT and CDR2 YENEEA. The time point was: newly diagnosed GD, antithyroid drugs for less than 3 months. The TCR library was prepared using RNA isolated from PBMCs.

Sequenced material: peripheral blood mononuclear cells (PBMCs), taken at new diagnosis, from a patient treated with antithyroid drugs. V and J are TRBV11-3 and TRBJ2-7, with TRBD2 matching over 13 bases. The sequence was collected from a female donor with Graves disease. CDR3 in amino acids: CASREGLAGVSEQYF. The CDR3 nucleotides are TGTGCCAGTAGAGAAGGACTAGCGGGAGTTTCGGAGCAGTACTTC.